The clone carrying this T cell receptor beta chain was observed a handful of times. Its cognate antigen is unknown. The data originate from a study of identical twins. Study conclusions and caveats: When twins shared out-of-frame alpha sequences, those sequences had excess low generation probability.

A universal primer binding site was introduced by template switching. The final cDNA contained unique molecular identifiers. TCRdb ran MiXCR on the 5' RACE reads and lists one entry per CDR3 protein. The sample shows around 570,000 distinct CDR3 sequences, 9.6% of them seen only once. This sample also belongs to another study, concerning yellow fever vaccine responses in identical twins.

The sample was PBMCs. The sequence was collected from a woman between 18 and 29 years old in good health.

This CDR3 reads CASSLPYRLAGGPEPTDTQYF. The DNA for the CDR3 is TGTGCCAGCAGCCTGCCGTATAGACTAGCGGGGGGCCCAGAGCCCACAGATACGCAGTATTTT. The genes are TRBV11-2 and TRBJ2-3; 13 positions agree with TRBD2. CDR3 length equals 21 residues. Per the germline V gene, CDR1 is SGHAT and CDR2 is FQNNGV. V dropped 5 bases and J dropped 2; count of bases not matched to a gene: 19.